This paragraph covers one T cell receptor (beta chain) sequence. What it recognizes is unknown. The sample comes from a study of shared clonotypes between healthy human individuals. About the research overall: Sampling drew on donors who were a couple of women and a few men aged 18 to 49.

This CDR3 contains 12 residues. The V end lost 4 bases, the J end lost 2 bases, and 8 bases lay between the germline ends. CDR1 is SQVTM and CDR2 is ANQGSEA in the germline V gene. Study-wide points: When naive CD4 clonotypes were compared across a handful of donors, approximately 4.9% were shared.

This was a deep-level run. Clones were sequenced by immunoSEQ multiplex PCR, and TCRdb holds only the in-frame ones, with some missing. This table holds around 2.3 million clones, nearly 97% found once. V gene TRBV29-1 combines with J gene TRBJ1-1, with no clear D. This TCR came from a man between 18 and 29 years old in good health. The sample was naive CD4+ T cells sorted from blood. Subset: CD45RA+ positively selected. The CDR3: CSVGSSNTEAFF. Here the CDR3 DNA reads TGCAGCGTTGGGTCCAGTAACACTGAAGCTTTCTTT.